A single sample is the source of the 16 T cell receptor beta chains below, sequenced in a study of control samples from healthy donors and cancer patients. Clones were sequenced by immunoSEQ multiplex PCR, and TCRdb holds only the in-frame ones, with some missing. The sample lists around 42,000 clones, less than 90% seen once, with roughly 44% in the top ten. Sample: blood. The receptors here all came from a man aged 55-75 years in good health.

In this sample, this clone turned up many times. This chain uses TRBV21-1 with TRBJ1-1. TRBV21-1 is a known pseudogene. There are 17 residues in the CDR3. The CDR3, as DNA: TGTGCCAGCAGTGCTTTCTCGGGCCCAACCGTGGGGACTGAAGCTTTCTTT. It is translated as CASSAFSGPTVGTEAFF.

This clone has only a few counts. The chain recombines TRBV30 with TRBJ2-3; no definite D call. This CDR3 is 12 amino acids long. Trimming took 0 bases from V and 6 from J, leaving 7 bases between them. CDR1 is GTSNPN, CDR2 SVGIG, per germline (reference sequence). CDR3 DNA sequence: TGTGCCTGGAGTGTACTAATTGATACGCAGTATTTT. Amino acid sequence: CAWSVLIDTQYF.

This sequence joins TRBV4-1 and TRBJ2-6, with D unresolved. The ends were cut back, 0 bases at V and 0 bases at J, with 9 bases in the middle. Germline V gene data show CDR1 as MGHRA and CDR2 as YSYEKL. The CDR3 runs to 17 residues. In nucleotides, the CDR3 is TGCGCCAGCAGCCAAGAAGGGCTTCGCTCTGGGGCCAACGTCCTGACTTTC. Protein sequence: CASSQEGLRSGANVLTF.

V is TRBV9 and J is TRBJ2-5; 8 bases agree with TRBD1. The CDR3 covers 16 residues. The germline V gene encodes CDR1 SGDLS and CDR2 YYNGEE. The junction had 11 bases not matched to a gene; V was cut back by 3 bases and J by 4 bases. The CDR3 sequence: CASSARPGTGIETQYF. CDR3 sequence (DNA): TGTGCCAGCAGCGCAAGACCCGGGACAGGCATAGAGACCCAGTACTTC.

V and J are TRBV4-3 and TRBJ1-2; D remains ambiguous. CDR3 length: 16 amino acids. Germline CDR1 LGHNA, CDR2 YSLEER. Trimming shortened V by 0 bases and J by 3 bases, and 14 bases separated the two germline ends. The CDR3 is CASSQDPPELDYGYTF. DNA for the CDR3: TGCGCCAGCAGCCAAGATCCGCCTGAATTAGACTATGGCTACACCTTC.

The V and J genes are TRBV6-5 and TRBJ1-5, with a tentative D call TRBD1 (5 bases). Trimming shortened V by 5 bases and J by 4 bases, and 12 bases separated the two germline ends. The germline V gene has CDR1 MNHEY and CDR2 SVGAGI. The CDR3 has 14 residues. The CDR3 DNA sequence: TGTGCCAGCAGTAAGACAGCTTATAATCAGCCCCAGCATTTT. Translation: CASSKTAYNQPQHF.

The sample holds one count of this clone. The gene calls are TRBV6-5 and TRBJ1-1; 10 bases map to TRBD1. V dropped 2 bases and J dropped 10; count of bases not matched to a gene: 13. This CDR3 contains 16 residues. Germline V gene sequence: CDR1 MNHEY, CDR2 SVGAGI. Here the CDR3 reads CASSYPKTGGEVGAFF. The CDR3 nucleotides are TGTGCCAGCAGTTACCCCAAGACAGGGGGCGAGGTGGGAGCTTTCTTT.

The V and J genes are TRBV5-6 and TRBJ2-1, with 7 bases lining up with TRBD1. After removal of 4 bases from V and 6 bases from J, the junction contained 16 bases not matched to a gene. In germline, CDR1 is SGHDT, CDR2 YYEEEE. There are 17 residues in the CDR3. The CDR3 loop reads CASSLRPTGRSSNEQFF. CDR3 DNA sequence: TGTGCCAGCAGCCTCCGCCCGACAGGGCGGAGTAGCAATGAGCAGTTCTTC.

This chain connects TRBV30 to TRBJ1-1, with D perhaps TRBD1 (5 bases). The CDR3 length is 15 residues. Germline V gives CDR1 GTSNPN, CDR2 SVGIG (reference sequence). V was clipped by 3 bases and J by 1 base, with 15 bases between them. Written as DNA, the CDR3 is TGTGCCTGGAGATGGAGGGGTCAGCAGAACACTGAAGCTTTCTTT. It codes for CAWRWRGQQNTEAFF.

The chain recombines TRBV7-2 with TRBJ2-2; 10 bases map to TRBD1. The germline CDR1 and CDR2 sequences are SGHTA and FQGNSA. The junction had 7 bases not matched to a gene; V was cut back by 5 bases and J by 4 bases. The CDR3 contains 16 residues. The CDR3, as DNA: TGTGCCAGCAGCCCTCGACAGGGGGCAACCACCGGGGAGCTGTTTTTT. Translated, it gives CASSPRQGATTGELFF.

The V gene is TRBV6-5, the J gene TRBJ2-1; 11 bases are shared with TRBD1. The CDR3 loop spans 15 amino acids. V was clipped by 8 bases and J by 6 bases; unmatched bases: 9. CDR1 and CDR2 from the germline V gene are MNHEY and SVGAGI. CDR3 bases: TGTGCCAGCGATCCCCCGGGACAGGGGGTCAATGAGCAGTTCTTC. It encodes CASDPPGQGVNEQFF.

The chain employs TRBV27 and TRBJ1-1; D remains ambiguous. V was pared by 6 bases and J by 1 base, with 18 bases between. The CDR3 runs to 16 residues. Germline CDR1 reads MNHEY; CDR2 reads SMNVEV (reference sequence). CDR3 protein: CASSPNYGRWNTEAFF. DNA for the CDR3: TGTGCCAGCAGCCCAAACTACGGGCGCTGGAACACTGAAGCTTTCTTT.

A few counts support this clone. The chain couples TRBV6-2 or TRBV6-3 to TRBJ1-2; D is perhaps TRBD1 (6 bases). The V gene's germline CDR1 is MNHEY and CDR2 SVGEGT. Trimming took 2 bases from V and 6 from J, leaving 19 bases between them. The CDR3 length is 16 residues. CDR3 residues: CASSYHGQGKRDGYTF. In DNA, the CDR3 is TGTGCCAGCAGTTACCATGGGCAGGGGAAGCGGGATGGCTACACCTTC.

This clone was seen a few times. The V gene is TRBV2, the J gene TRBJ1-2; D remains unclear. Trimming took 2 bases from V and 4 from J, leaving 11 bases between them. Germline lookup yields CDR1 SNHLY and CDR2 FYNNEI. The CDR3 totals 14 residues. CDR3 protein: CASSELGRTYGYTF. The CDR3 nucleotides are TGTGCCAGCAGTGAATTGGGGAGGACCTATGGCTACACCTTC.

The chain uses TRBV5-1 and TRBJ2-2; D gene uncertain. The length of the CDR3 is 13 residues. The V end lost 2 bases, the J end lost 4 bases, and 6 bases lay between the germline ends. CDR1 and CDR2 from the germline V gene are SGHRS and YFSETQ. The CDR3 protein is CASSFEITGELFF. The CDR3 region has the DNA TGCGCCAGCAGCTTCGAAATCACCGGGGAGCTGTTTTTT.

The chain is built from TRBV27 and TRBJ1-2; possibly TRBD1 for D (5 bases). Germline lookup yields CDR1 MNHEY and CDR2 SMNVEV (reference sequence). The CDR3 covers 15 residues. Trimming cost V 5 bases and J 1 base, with 14 bases left between them. CDR3 protein: CASSPARQINYGYTF. The CDR3 DNA follows: TGTGCCAGCAGTCCCGCCCGACAGATTAACTATGGCTACACCTTC.